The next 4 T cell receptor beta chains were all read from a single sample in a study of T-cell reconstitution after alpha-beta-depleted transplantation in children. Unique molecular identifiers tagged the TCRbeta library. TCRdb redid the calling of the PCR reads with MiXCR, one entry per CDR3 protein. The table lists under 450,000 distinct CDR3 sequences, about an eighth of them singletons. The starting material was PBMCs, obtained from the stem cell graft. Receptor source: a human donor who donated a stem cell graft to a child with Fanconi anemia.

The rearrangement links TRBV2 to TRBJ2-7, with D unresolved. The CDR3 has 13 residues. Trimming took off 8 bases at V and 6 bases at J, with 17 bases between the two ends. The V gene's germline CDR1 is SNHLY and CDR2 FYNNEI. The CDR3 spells CASVRDSPFEQYF. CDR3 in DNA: TGTGCCAGCGTCCGAGATAGCCCTTTCGAGCAGTACTTC.

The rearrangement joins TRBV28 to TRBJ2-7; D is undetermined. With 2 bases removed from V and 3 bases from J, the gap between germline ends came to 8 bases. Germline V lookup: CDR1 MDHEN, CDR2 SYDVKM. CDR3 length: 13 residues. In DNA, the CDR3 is TGTGCCAGCAGTTTAATCTCAGGCTACGAGCAGTACTTC. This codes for CASSLISGYEQYF.

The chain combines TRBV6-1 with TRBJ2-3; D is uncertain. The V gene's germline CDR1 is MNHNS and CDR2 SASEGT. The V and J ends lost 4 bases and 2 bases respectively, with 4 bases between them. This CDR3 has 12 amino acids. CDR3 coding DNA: TGTGCCAGCAGTGGACCCACAGATACGCAGTATTTT. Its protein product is CASSGPTDTQYF.

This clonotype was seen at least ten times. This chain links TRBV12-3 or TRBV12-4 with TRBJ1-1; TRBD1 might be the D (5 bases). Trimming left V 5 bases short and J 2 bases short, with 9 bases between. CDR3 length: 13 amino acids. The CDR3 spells CASSITGNTEAFF. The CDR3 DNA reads TGTGCCAGCAGTATAACAGGAAACACTGAAGCTTTCTTT.